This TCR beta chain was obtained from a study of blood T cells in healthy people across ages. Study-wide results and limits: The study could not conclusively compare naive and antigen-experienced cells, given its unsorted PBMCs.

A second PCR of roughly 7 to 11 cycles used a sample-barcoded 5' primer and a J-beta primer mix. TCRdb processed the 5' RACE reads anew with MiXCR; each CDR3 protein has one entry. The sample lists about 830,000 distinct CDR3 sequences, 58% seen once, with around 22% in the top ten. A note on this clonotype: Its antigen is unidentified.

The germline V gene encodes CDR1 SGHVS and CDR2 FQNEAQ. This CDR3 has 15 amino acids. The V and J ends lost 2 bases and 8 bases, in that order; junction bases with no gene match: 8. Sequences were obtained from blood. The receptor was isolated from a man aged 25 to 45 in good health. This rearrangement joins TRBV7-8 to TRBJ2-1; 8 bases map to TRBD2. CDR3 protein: CASSLNGRALDEQFF. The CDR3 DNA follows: TGTGCCAGCAGCTTAAACGGGAGGGCCTTGGATGAGCAGTTCTTC.